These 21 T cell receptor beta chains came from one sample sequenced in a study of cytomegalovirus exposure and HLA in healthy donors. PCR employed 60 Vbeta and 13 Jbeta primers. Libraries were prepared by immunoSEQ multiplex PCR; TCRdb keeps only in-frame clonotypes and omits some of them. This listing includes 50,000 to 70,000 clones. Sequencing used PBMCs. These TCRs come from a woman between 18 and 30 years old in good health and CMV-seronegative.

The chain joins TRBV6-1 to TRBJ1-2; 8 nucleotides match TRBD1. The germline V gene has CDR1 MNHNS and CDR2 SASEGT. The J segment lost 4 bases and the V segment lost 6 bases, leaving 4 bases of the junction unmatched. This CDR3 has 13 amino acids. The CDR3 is CASRGTGVYGYTF. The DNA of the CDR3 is TGTGCCAGCAGGGGGACAGGAGTCTATGGCTACACCTTC.

The CDR3 loop is CASSYSGVEAFF. The CDR3 bases are TGTGCCAGCAGTTACTCAGGGGTTGAAGCTTTCTTT. This chain connects TRBV6-5 to TRBJ1-1, with D possibly being TRBD1 (5 bases). The CDR3 runs 12 residues. Per the germline V gene, CDR1 is MNHEY and CDR2 is SVGAGI. V was pared by 0 bases and J by 7 bases, with 6 bases between.

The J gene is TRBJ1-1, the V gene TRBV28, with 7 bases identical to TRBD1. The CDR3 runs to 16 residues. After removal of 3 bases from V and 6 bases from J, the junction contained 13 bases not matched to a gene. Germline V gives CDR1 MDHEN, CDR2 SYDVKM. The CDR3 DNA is TGTGCCAGCAGTTTCCCGGGTGCACGGACAGGCCCTGAAGCTTTCTTT. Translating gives CASSFPGARTGPEAFF.

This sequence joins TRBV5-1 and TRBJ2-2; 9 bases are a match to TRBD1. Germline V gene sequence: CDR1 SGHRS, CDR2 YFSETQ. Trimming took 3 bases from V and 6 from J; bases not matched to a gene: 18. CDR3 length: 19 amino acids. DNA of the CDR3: TGCGCCAGCAGCTCGCCGGCACAGGGGGCGCAATACGGTGCCGGGGAGCTGTTTTTT. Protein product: CASSSPAQGAQYGAGELFF. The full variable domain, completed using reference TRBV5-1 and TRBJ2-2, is KAGVTQTPRYLIKTRGQQVTLSCSPISGHRSVSWYQQTPGQGLQFLFEYFSETQRNKGNFPGRFSGRQFSNSRSEMNVSTLELGDSALYLCASSSPAQGAQYGAGELFFGEGSRLTVL.

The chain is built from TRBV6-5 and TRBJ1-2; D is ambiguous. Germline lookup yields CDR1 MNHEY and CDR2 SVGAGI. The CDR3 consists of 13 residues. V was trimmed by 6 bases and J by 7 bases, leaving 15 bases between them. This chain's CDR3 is CASRTAHSGGYTF. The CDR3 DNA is TGTGCCAGCAGAACCGCCCATTCCGGTGGCTACACCTTC.

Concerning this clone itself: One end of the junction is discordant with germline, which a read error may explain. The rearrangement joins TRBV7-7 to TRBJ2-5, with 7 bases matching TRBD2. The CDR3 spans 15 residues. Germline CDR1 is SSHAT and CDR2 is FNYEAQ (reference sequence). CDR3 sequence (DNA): TGTGCTAGCAGCCCAGTTGGCGGGAGAGGAGAGACCCAGTACTTC. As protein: CASSPVGGRGETQYF.

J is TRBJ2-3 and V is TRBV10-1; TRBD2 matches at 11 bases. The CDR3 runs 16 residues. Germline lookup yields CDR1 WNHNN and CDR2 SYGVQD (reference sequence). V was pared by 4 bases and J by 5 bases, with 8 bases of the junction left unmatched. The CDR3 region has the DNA TGCGCCAGCAGTGCGATAGCGGGAGGGCCTTTAGATACGCAGTATTTT. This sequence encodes CASSAIAGGPLDTQYF.

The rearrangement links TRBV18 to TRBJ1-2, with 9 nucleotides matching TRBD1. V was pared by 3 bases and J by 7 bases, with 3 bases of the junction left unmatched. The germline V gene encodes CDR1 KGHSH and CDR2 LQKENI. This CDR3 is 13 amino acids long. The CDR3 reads CASSPTDRGGYTF. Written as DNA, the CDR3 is TGTGCCAGCTCACCTACGGACAGGGGTGGCTACACCTTC.

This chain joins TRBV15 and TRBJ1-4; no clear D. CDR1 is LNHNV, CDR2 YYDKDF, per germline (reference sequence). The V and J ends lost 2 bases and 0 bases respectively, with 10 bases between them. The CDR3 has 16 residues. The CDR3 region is CATSRLNRATNEKLFF. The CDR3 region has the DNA TGTGCCACCAGCAGACTTAACAGAGCAACTAATGAAAAACTGTTTTTT.

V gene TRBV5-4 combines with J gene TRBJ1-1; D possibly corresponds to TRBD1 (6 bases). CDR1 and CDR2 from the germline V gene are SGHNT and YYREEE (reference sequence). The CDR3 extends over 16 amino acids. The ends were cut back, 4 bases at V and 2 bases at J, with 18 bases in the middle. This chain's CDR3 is CASSPGGPGLNTEAFF. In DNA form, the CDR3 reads TGTGCCAGCAGCCCGGGGGGCCCGGGGTTAAACACTGAAGCTTTCTTT.

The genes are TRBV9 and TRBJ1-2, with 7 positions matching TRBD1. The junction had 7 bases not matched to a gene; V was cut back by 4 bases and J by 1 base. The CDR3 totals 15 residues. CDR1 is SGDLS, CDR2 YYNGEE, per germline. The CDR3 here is CASSNADRFNYGYTF. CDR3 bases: TGTGCCAGCAGCAACGCGGACAGGTTTAACTATGGCTACACCTTC.

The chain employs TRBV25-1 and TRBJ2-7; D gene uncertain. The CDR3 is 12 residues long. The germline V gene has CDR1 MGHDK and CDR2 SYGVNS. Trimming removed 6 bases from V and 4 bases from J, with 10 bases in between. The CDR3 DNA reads TGTGCCAGCAGCACCGGGTTGTACGAGCAGTACTTC. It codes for CASSTGLYEQYF.

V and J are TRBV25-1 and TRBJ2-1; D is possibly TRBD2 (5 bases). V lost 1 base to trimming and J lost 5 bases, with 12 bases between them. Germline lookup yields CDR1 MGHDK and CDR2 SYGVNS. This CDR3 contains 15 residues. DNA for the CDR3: TGTGCCAGCAGTGAATTCGGCCTAGCTGACAATGAGCAGTTCTTC. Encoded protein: CASSEFGLADNEQFF. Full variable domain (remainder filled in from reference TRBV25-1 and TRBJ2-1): EADIYQTPRYLVIGTGKKITLECSQTMGHDKMYWYQQDPGMELHLIHYSYGVNSTEKGDLSSESTVSRIRTEHFPLTLESARPSHTSQYLCASSEFGLADNEQFFGPGTRLTVL.

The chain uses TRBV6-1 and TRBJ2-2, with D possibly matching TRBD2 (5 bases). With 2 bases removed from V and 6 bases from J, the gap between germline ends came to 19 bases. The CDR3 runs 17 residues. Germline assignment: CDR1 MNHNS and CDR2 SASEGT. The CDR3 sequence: CASSERMTAADAGELFF. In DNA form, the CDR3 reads TGTGCCAGCAGTGAACGGATGACGGCAGCGGACGCCGGGGAGCTGTTTTTT.

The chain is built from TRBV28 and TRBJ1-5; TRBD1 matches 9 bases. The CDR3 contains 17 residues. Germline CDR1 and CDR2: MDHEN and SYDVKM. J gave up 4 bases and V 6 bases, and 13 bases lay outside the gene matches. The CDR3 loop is CASSPDRGIVGNQPQHF. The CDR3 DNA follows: TGTGCCAGCAGCCCAGACAGGGGGATTGTCGGGAATCAGCCCCAGCATTTT.

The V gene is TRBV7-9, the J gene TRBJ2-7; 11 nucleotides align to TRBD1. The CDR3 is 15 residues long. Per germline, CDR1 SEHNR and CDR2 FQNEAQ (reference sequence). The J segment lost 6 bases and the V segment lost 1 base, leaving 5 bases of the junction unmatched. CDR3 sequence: CASSLGAGTGGEQYF. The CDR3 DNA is TGTGCCAGCAGCTTAGGGGCCGGGACAGGGGGCGAGCAGTACTTC.

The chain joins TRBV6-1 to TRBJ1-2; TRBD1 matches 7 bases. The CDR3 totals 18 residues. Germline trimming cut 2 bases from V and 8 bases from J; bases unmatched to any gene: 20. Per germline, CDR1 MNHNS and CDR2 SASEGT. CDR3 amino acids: CASSENPGAYRGQGGYTF. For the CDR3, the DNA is TGTGCCAGCAGTGAAAACCCGGGGGCCTACAGGGGACAAGGGGGCTACACCTTC.

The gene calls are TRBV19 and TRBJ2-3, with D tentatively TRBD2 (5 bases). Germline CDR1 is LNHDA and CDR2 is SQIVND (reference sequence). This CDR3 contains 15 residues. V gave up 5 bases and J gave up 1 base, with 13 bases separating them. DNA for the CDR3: TGTGCCAGTAGTGCCGGACTCAGTCGCACAGATACGCAGTATTTT. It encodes CASSAGLSRTDTQYF.

In DNA, the CDR3 is TGCAGCGTTGAAGACGTGGGGACAGGGGGGGATGGCTACACCTTC. This encodes CSVEDVGTGGDGYTF. This chain connects TRBV29-1 to TRBJ1-2; 11 nucleotides line up with TRBD1. In germline, CDR1 is SQVTM, CDR2 ANQGSEA. The CDR3 is made up of 15 amino acids. The J segment lost 6 bases and the V segment lost 0 bases, leaving 6 bases of the junction unmatched.

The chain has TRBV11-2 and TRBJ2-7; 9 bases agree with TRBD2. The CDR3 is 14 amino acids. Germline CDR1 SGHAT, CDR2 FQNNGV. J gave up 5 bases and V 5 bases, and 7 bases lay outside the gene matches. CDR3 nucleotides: TGTGCCAGCAGCCTTAGCGGGAGTAGCAACGAGCAGTACTTC. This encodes CASSLSGSSNEQYF.

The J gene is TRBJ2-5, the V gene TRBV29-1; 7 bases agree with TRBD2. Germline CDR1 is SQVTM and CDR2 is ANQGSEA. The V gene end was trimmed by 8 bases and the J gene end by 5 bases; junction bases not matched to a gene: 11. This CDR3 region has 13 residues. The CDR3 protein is CSTVGLGVETQYF. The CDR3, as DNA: TGCAGCACTGTCGGACTAGGCGTGGAGACCCAGTACTTC.